This T cell receptor beta chain was recovered during a study of blood T cell repertoires in COVID-19. Study details: PBMCs, B-cell-depleted T cells, or T cells provided the cDNA or gDNA that made up the material.

TCRdb's copy holds only in-frame clones and misses some; the assay was immunoSEQ multiplex PCR. This table has 150,000 or so clones, around 90% appearing once. All enrollees were about 18 to 90 years old and from fewer than 25 US areas. Participant-given clinical history determined each cohort assignment. A COVID-19 case had been met by exposed participants during the 2 weeks before study entry. J lost 2 bases, V lost 5 bases, and 7 bases had no gene match. The germline V gene has CDR1 MNHEY and CDR2 SVGEGT. CDR3 length: 15 residues. The chain is built from TRBV6-2 or TRBV6-3 and TRBJ2-3, with TRBD1 matching over 7 bases. The receptor's source is a woman aged 40 to 50 who had been exposed to COVID-19. Specimen: PBMCs or T cells enriched from blood (not recorded which). CDR3 DNA: TGTGCCAGCAGTCGGACGACAGGGCACACAGATACGCAGTATTTT. Its translation is CASSRTTGHTDTQYF.